A selection of T cell receptor beta chains follows, all from one sample in a study of breast tumors, draining lymph nodes, adjacent tissues. TCRdb called the multiplex PCR reads again in MiXCR, with one record for every CDR3 protein. Of approximately 52,000 distinct CDR3 sequences in the sample, roughly two fifths were seen once. What was sequenced was breast tumor tissue. The receptors stem from a female donor with breast cancer. Some clones in this sample may be carry-over from other donors' samples. CDR3s include the opening cysteine and the closing phenylalanine or tryptophan. The D gene is left open where the match is weak. Only some rows state a clone size, as once, few, many or a class for expanded clones.

cdr3_aa cdr3_nt v_call d_call clone_size j_call
CASSKERGPYEQYF TGTGCCAGCAGTAAAGAAAGGGGGCCCTACGAGCAGTACTTC TRBV11-3 TRBD1 - TRBJ2-7
CASSPGGGRGNEQYF TGTGCCAGCAGCCCCGGAGGCGGGAGGGGGAATGAGCAGTATTTT TRBV12-3/TRBV12-4 TRBD2 - TRBJ2-3
CATSRLSGSGSYNEQFF TGTGCCACCAGCAGACTGAGCGGGAGTGGCTCCTACAATGAGCAGTTCTTC TRBV15 TRBD2 - TRBJ2-1
CASSFRLGYTF TGTGCCAGCAGTTTCCGTTTAGGTTACACCTTC TRBV28 - few TRBJ1-2
CASSFYGDRYEQYF TGTGCCAGCAGCTTCTACGGGGATAGGTACGAGCAGTACTTC TRBV11-3 - many TRBJ2-7
CASTAGAGGGEKLFF TGTGCCAGCACCGCAGGGGCAGGCGGTGGGGAAAAACTGTTTTTT TRBV11-2 - many TRBJ1-4
CASSYGTSDTGELFF TGTGCCAGCAGTTACGGGACTAGCGACACCGGGGAGCTGTTTTTT TRBV6-2/TRBV6-3 TRBD2 many TRBJ2-2
CASSEINNSLLHF TGTGCCAGCAGCGAGATCAACAACTCACTCCTCCACTTT TRBV6-4 - - TRBJ1-6
CSASEGLSYEQYF TGCAGTGCTAGTGAAGGACTCTCCTACGAGCAGTACTTC TRBV20-1 - many TRBJ2-7
CASRLAGGPAEQFF TGTGCCAGCAGACTAGCGGGAGGGCCTGCTGAGCAGTTCTTC TRBV6-1 TRBD2 - TRBJ2-1
CSARSAGDGYTF TGCAGTGCTAGGTCGGCAGGGGATGGCTACACCTTC TRBV20-1 - few TRBJ1-2
CASSLGSGTDYGYTF TGTGCCAGCAGCTTAGGGTCCGGGACAGACTATGGCTACACCTTC TRBV11-2 TRBD1 many TRBJ1-2
CASSQDGTNQPQHF TGCGCCAGCAGCCAAGATGGGACCAATCAGCCCCAGCATTTT TRBV4-1 - many TRBJ1-5
CASSLEWSSKGAEQFF TGTGCCAGCAGCTTAGAATGGTCTAGCAAAGGGGCTGAGCAGTTCTTC TRBV11-2 - many TRBJ2-1
CSANNSPLHF TGCAGTGCTAATAATTCACCCCTCCACTTT TRBV20-1 - medium-sized TRBJ1-6
CASSSSPGGTNEKLFF TGTGCCAGCAGCTCCAGCCCTGGCGGAACTAATGAAAAACTGTTTTTT TRBV7-8 - many TRBJ1-4
CASGITSYTQYF TGTGCTAGTGGTATAACCTCATATACGCAGTATTTT TRBV12-5 - many TRBJ2-3
CASSQNPGSEKLFF TGCGCCAGTAGCCAAAATCCAGGGAGTGAAAAACTGTTTTTT TRBV4-3 - many TRBJ1-4
CASSAGGSEETQYF TGTGCCAGCAGCGCCGGAGGCTCGGAAGAGACCCAGTACTTC TRBV9 - few TRBJ2-5
CASSETGVAYNEQFF TGTGCCAGCTCAGAAACAGGGGTGGCCTACAATGAGCAGTTCTTC TRBV18 TRBD1 many TRBJ2-1
CASTNSTLANVLTF TGTGCCTCTACTAACTCAACGTTGGCCAACGTCCTGACTTTC TRBV30 - many TRBJ2-6
CASTGTNRETQYF TGTGCCAGCACCGGGACAAACCGAGAGACCCAGTACTTC TRBV2 - many TRBJ2-5
CASSIEDTF TGTGCCAGTAGTATAGAGGACACCTTC TRBV19 - many TRBJ1-2
CASSDIYGGVPEGPETQYF TGTGCCAGCAGTGACATATATGGAGGGGTACCGGAGGGGCCAGAGACCCAGTACTTC TRBV6-4 - many TRBJ2-5
CATRSKQGTETFF TGTGCCACCAGGAGCAAACAGGGGACCGAGACTTTCTTT TRBV13 TRBD1 - TRBJ1-1
CASSENRVTNEQFF TGTGCCAGCAGTGAAAACCGAGTAACTAATGAGCAGTTCTTC TRBV2 - many TRBJ2-1
CATSCLVTGQAIEQYF TGTGCCACCAGTTGTTTAGTAACGGGACAGGCGATAGAGCAGTACTTC TRBV15 TRBD1 - TRBJ2-7
CASSISRSNEKLFF TGTGCCAGTAGTATTTCCCGTTCTAATGAAAAACTGTTTTTT TRBV19 - few TRBJ1-4
CATSKGLSSDYGYTF TGTGCCACCAGCAAAGGGCTCAGCAGTGATTATGGCTACACCTTC TRBV15 - many TRBJ1-2
CSASGTTKETQYF TGCAGTGCAAGCGGGACTACCAAAGAGACCCAGTACTTC TRBV20-1 TRBD2 many TRBJ2-5
CASSRYAGHRNTEAFF TGTGCCAGCAGCCGTTATGCGGGACACCGGAACACTGAAGCTTTCTTT TRBV3-2 - few TRBJ1-1
CASSHSGRVAYEQYF TGTGCCAGCAGTCACTCGGGCAGGGTAGCCTACGAGCAGTACTTC TRBV6-2/TRBV6-3 - many TRBJ2-7
CASSFGGGNEQFF TGTGCCAGCAGCTTTGGGGGAGGCAATGAGCAGTTCTTC TRBV7-2 - few TRBJ2-1
CASSPGQGITGELFF TGTGCCAGCAGCCCGGGACAGGGAATAACCGGGGAGCTGTTTTTT TRBV6-1 TRBD1 many TRBJ2-2
CASSLRVGIEQHF TGTGCCAGTAGCTTGAGGGTCGGGATCGAGCAGCACTTC TRBV7-2 - - TRBJ2-7
CSAGREQYF TGCAGTGCTGGGAGGGAGCAGTACTTC TRBV20-1 - - TRBJ2-7
CSARDHGGASGRVDTQYF TGCAGTGCTAGAGATCACGGGGGGGCTAGCGGGAGGGTAGATACGCAGTATTTT TRBV20-1 TRBD2 many TRBJ2-3
CASSPDGSGANVLTF TGCGCCAGCAGCCCGGACGGGTCTGGGGCCAACGTCCTGACTTTC TRBV5-1 - - TRBJ2-6
CASSDHRGAFF TGTGCCAGCAGTGATCACCGTGGAGCTTTCTTT TRBV12-3/TRBV12-4 - - TRBJ1-1
CASSSVESSYNSPLHF TGTGCCAGCAGCTCAGTCGAGAGCTCCTATAATTCACCCCTCCACTTT TRBV28 - many TRBJ1-6
CASSVAGGVDTQYF TGTGCCAGCAGTGTGGCGGGAGGTGTGGATACGCAGTATTTT TRBV6-4 TRBD2 medium-sized TRBJ2-3
CASSPGTGSTDTQYF TGTGCCTCCAGCCCCGGGACAGGGTCCACAGATACGCAGTATTTT TRBV24-1 TRBD1 medium-sized TRBJ2-3
CASSPGRLAGANVLTF TGCGCCAGCAGCCCAGGACGCCTCGCTGGGGCCAACGTCCTGACTTTC TRBV4-1 - many TRBJ2-6
CVSSIGGLEQFF TGTGTCAGTAGTATAGGCGGTCTCGAGCAGTTCTTC TRBV19 - - TRBJ2-1
CATNDPGRGSGYAF TGTGCCACCAATGATCCGGGTCGGGGAAGCGGCTACGCCTTC TRBV24-1 - - TRBJ1-2
CASSQVSGVGTGELFF TGCGCCAGCAGCCAAGTTTCCGGGGTTGGCACCGGGGAGCTGTTTTTT TRBV4-3 - many TRBJ2-2
CASSYRTSGANTGELFF TGTGCCAGCAGTTACAGGACTAGCGGGGCGAACACTGGGGAGCTGTTTTTT TRBV6-6 TRBD2 - TRBJ2-2